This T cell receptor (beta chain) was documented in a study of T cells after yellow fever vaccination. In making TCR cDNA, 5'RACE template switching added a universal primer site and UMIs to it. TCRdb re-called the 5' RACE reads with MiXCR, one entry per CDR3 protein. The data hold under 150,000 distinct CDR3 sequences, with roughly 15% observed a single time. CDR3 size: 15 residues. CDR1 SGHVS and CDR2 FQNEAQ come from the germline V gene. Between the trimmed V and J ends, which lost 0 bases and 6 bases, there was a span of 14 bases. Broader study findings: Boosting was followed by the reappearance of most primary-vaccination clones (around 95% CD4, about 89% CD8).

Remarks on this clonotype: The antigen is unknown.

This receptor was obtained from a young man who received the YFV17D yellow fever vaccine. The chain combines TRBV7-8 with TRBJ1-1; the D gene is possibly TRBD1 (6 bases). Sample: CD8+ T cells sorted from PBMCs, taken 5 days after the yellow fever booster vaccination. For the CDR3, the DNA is TGTGCCAGCAGCTTAGCAGCCGGGACACCACCTGAAGCTTTCTTT. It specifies CASSLAAGTPPEAFF. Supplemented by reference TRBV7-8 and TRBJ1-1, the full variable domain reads GAGVSQSPRYKVAKRGQDVALRCDPISGHVSLFWYQQALGQGPEFLTYFQNEAQLDKSGLPSDRFFAERPEGSVSTLKIQRTQQEDSAVYLCASSLAAGTPPEAFFGQGTRLTVV.